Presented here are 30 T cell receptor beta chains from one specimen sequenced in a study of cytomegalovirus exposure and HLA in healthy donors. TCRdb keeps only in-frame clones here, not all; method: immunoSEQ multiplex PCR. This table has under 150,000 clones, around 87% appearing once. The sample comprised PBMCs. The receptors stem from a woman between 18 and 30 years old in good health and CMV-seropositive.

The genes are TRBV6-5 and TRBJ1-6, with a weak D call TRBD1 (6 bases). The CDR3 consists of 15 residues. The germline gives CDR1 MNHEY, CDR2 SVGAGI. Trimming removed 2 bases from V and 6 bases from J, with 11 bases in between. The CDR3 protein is CASSYRTDFNSPLHF. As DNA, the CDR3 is TGTGCCAGCAGTTACCGGACAGATTTTAATTCACCCCTCCACTTT.

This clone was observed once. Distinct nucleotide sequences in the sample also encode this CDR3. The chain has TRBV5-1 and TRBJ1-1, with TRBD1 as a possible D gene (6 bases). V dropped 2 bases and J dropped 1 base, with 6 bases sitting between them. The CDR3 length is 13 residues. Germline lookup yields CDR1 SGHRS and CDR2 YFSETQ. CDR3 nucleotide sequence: TGCGCCAGCAGCTTAGGGGGGAACACTGAAGCTTTCTTT. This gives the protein CASSLGGNTEAFF.

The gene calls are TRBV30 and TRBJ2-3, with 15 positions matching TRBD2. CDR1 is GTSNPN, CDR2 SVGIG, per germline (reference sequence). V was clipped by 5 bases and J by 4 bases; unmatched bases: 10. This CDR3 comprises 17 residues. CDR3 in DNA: TGTGCCTGGGGACGCGGCCGGACTAGCGGGGGGGCAGATACGCAGTATTTT. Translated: CAWGRGRTSGGADTQYF. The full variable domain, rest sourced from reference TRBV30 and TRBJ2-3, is SQTIHQWPATLVQPVGSPLSLECTVEGTSNPNLYWYRQAAGRGLQLLFYSVGIGQISSEVPQNLSASRPQDRQFILSSKKLLLSDSGFYLCAWGRGRTSGGADTQYFGPGTRLTVL.

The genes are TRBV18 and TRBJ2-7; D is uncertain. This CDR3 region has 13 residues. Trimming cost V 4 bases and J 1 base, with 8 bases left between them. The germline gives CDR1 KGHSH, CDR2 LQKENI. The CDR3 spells CASSLDTSYEQYF. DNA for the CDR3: TGTGCCAGCTCACTCGACACTTCCTACGAGCAGTACTTC.

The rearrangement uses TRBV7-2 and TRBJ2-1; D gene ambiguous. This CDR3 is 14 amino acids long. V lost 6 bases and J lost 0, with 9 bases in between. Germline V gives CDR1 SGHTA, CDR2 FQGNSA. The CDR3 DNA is TGTGCCAGCAGACTACCCAGCTCCTACAATGAGCAGTTCTTC. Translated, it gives CASRLPSSYNEQFF. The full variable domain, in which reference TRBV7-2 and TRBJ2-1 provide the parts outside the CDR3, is GAGVSQSPSNKVTEKGKDVELRCDPISGHTALYWYRQSLGQGLEFLIYFQGNSAPDKSGLPSDRFSAERTGGSVSTLTIQRTQQEDSAVYLCASRLPSSYNEQFFGPGTRLTVL.

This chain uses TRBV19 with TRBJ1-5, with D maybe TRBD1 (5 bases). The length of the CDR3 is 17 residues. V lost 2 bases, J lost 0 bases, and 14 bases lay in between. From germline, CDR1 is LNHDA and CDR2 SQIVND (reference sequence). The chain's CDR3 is CASSISSGTDSNQPQHF. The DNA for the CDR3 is TGTGCCAGTAGTATATCTTCCGGGACTGATAGCAATCAGCCCCAGCATTTT.

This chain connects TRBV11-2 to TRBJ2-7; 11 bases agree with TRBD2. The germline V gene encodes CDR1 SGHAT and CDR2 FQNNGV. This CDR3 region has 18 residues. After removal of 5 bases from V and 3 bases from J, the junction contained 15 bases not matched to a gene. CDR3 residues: CASSPFPSGSGGDYEQYF. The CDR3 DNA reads TGTGCCAGCAGCCCCTTCCCCTCGGGTAGCGGGGGGGACTACGAGCAGTACTTC.

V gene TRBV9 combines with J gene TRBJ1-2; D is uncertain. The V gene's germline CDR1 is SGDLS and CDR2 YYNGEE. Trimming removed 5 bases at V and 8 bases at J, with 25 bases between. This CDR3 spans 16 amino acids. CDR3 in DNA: TGTGCCAGCAGGAGCGGCGGGGAGAGCTCCTCGCGGGGCTACACCTTC. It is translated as CASRSGGESSSRGYTF.

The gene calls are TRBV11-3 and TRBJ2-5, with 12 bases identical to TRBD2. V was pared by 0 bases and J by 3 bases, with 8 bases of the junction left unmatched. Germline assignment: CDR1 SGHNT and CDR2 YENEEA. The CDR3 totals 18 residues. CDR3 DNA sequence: TGTGCCAGCAGCTTAGATTCTGCCCTAGCGGGAGGGAAAGAGACCCAGTACTTC. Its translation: CASSLDSALAGGKETQYF.

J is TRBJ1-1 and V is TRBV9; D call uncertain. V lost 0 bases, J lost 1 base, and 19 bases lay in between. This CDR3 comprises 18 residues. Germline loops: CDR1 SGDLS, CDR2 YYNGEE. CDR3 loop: CASSVAPAPLGENTEAFF. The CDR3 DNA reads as TGTGCCAGCAGCGTAGCACCGGCTCCCCTGGGAGAGAACACTGAAGCTTTCTTT. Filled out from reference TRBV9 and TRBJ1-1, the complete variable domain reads DSGVTQTPKHLITATGQRVTLRCSPRSGDLSVYWYQQSLDQGLQFLIQYYNGEERAKGNILERFSAQQFPDLHSELNLSSLELGDSALYFCASSVAPAPLGENTEAFFGQGTRLTVV.

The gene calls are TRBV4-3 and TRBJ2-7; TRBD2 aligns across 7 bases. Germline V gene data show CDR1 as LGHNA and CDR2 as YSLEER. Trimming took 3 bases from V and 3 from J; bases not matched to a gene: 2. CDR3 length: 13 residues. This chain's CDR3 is CASSHGLGYEQYF. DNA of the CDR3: TGCGCCAGCAGCCACGGACTAGGCTACGAGCAGTACTTC.

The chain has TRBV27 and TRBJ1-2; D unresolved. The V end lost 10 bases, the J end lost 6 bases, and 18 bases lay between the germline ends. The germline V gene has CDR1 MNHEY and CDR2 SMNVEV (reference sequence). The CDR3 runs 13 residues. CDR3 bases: TGTGCCACATGGAATGGGGAGGGCAATGGCTACACCTTC. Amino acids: CATWNGEGNGYTF.

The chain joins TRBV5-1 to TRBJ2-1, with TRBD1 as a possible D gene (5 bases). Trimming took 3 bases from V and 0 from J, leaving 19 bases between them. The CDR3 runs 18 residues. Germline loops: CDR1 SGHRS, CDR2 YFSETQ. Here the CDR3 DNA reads TGCGCCAGCAGCTGGGGCACAAACATGAGAGGCTCCTACAATGAGCAGTTCTTC. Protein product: CASSWGTNMRGSYNEQFF.

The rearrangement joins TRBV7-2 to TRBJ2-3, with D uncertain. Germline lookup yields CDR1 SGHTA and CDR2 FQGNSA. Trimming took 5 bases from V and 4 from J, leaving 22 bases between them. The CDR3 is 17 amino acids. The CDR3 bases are TGTGCCAGCAGCCCTCGGGTCCAGCTTCCCGCCCCAGATACGCAGTATTTT. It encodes CASSPRVQLPAPDTQYF.

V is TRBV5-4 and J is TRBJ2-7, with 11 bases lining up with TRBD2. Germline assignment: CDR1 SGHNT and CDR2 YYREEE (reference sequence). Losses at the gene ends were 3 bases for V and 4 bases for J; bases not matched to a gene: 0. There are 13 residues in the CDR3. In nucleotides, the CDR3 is TGTGCCAGCAGCTGGACTAGCGGGTACGAGCAGTACTTC. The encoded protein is CASSWTSGYEQYF.

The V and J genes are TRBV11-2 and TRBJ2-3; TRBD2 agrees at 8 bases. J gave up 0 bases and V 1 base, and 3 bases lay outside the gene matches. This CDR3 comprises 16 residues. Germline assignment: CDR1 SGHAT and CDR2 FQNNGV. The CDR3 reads CASSLAGGGSTDTQYF. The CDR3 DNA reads TGTGCCAGCAGCTTAGCCGGCGGGGGGAGCACAGATACGCAGTATTTT.

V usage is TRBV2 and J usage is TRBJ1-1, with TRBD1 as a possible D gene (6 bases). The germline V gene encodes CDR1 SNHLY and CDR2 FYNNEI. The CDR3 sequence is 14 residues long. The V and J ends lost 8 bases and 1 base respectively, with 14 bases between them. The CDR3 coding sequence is TGTGCCAGCCGCCGGCAGGGGAGGAACACTGAAGCTTTCTTT. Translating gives CASRRQGRNTEAFF. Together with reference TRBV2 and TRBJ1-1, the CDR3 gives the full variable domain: EPEVTQTPSHQVTQMGQEVILRCVPISNHLYFYWYRQILGQKVEFLVSFYNNEISEKSEIFDDQFSVERPDGSNFTLKIRSTKLEDSAMYFCASRRQGRNTEAFFGQGTRLTVV.

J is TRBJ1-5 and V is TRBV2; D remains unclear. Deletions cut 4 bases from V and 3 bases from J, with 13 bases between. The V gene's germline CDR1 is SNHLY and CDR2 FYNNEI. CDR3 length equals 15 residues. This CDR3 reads CASSGIETFNQPQHF. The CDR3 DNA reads TGTGCCAGCAGTGGAATAGAGACTTTCAATCAGCCCCAGCATTTT.

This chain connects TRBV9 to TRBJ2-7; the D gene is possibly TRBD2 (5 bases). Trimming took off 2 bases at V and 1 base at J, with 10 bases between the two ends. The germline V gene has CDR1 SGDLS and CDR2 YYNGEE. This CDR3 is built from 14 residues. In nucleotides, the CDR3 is TGTGCCAGCAGCGTCGAGGGATCGTCCTACGAGCAGTACTTC. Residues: CASSVEGSSYEQYF.

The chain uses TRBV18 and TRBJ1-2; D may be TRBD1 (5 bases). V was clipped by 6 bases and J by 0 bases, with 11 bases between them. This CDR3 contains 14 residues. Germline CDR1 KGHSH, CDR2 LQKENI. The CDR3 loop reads CASSSGGSNYGYTF. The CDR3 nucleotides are TGTGCCAGCTCGTCGGGGGGATCTAACTATGGCTACACCTTC.

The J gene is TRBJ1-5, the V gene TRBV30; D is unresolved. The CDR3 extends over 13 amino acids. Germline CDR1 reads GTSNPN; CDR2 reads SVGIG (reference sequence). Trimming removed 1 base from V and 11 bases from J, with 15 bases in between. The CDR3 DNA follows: TGTGCCTGGAGTGGGAGGGAGGTGGTTGCCCAGCATTTT. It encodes CAWSGREVVAQHF.

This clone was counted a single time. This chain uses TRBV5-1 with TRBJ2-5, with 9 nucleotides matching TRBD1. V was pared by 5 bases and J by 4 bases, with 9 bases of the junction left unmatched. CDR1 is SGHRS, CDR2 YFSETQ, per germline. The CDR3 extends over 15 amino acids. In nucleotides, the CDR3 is TGCGCCAGCAGACCGACCCTGGGACAGGGAGAGACCCAGTACTTC. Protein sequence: CASRPTLGQGETQYF.

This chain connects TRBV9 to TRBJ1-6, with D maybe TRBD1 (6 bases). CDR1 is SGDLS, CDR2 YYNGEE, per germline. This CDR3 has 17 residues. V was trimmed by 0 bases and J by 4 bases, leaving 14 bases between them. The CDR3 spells CASSVGKSRGYNSPLHF. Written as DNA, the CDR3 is TGTGCCAGCAGCGTAGGGAAATCCAGGGGTTATAATTCACCCCTCCACTTT.

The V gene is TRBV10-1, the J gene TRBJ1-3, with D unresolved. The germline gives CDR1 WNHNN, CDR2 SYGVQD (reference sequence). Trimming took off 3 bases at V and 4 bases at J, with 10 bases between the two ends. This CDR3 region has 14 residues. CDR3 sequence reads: CASSDGGPGNTIYF. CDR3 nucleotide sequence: TGCGCCAGCAGTGATGGAGGGCCAGGAAACACCATATATTTT.

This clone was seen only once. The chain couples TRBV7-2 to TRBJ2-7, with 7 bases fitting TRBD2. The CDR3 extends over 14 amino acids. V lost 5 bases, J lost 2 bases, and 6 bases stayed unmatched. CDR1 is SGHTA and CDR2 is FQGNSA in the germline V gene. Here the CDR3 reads CASSPAGEPYEQYF. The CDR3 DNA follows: TGTGCCAGCAGCCCGGCGGGAGAACCCTACGAGCAGTACTTC.

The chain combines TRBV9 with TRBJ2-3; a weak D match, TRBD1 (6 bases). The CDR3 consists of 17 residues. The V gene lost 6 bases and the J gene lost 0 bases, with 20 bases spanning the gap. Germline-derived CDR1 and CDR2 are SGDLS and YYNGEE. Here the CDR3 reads CASTTSGTGSSTDTQYF. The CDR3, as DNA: TGTGCCAGCACCACCTCTGGTACAGGGTCTAGCACAGATACGCAGTATTTT.

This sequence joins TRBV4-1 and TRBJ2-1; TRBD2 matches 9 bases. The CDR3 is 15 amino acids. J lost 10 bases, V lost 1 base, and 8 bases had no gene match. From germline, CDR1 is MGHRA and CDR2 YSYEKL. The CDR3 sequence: CASSQVGGRGGEQFF. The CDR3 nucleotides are TGCGCCAGCAGCCAAGTGGGCGGGAGGGGGGGGGAGCAGTTCTTC.

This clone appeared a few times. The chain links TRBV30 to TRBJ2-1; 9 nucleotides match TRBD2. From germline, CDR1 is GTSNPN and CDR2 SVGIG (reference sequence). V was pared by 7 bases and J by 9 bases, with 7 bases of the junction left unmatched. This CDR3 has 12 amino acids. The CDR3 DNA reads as TGTGCCTTAGCGGGAGAGATGCGTGAGCAGTTCTTC. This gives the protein CALAGEMREQFF.

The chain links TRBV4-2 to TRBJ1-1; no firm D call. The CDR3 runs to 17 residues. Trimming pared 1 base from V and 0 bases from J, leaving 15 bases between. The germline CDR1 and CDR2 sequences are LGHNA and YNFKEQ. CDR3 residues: CASSQASRSLLNTEAFF. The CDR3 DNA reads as TGTGCCAGCAGCCAAGCTTCCAGGTCCTTATTGAACACTGAAGCTTTCTTT.

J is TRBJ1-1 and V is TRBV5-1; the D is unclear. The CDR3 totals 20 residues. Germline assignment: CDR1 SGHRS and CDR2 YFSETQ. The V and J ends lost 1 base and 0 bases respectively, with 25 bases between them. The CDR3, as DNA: TGCGCCAGCAGCTTGTTTAGTGCTGCGGCAGTCGACGTCCTGAACACTGAAGCTTTCTTT. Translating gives CASSLFSAAAVDVLNTEAFF.